The 20 T cell receptor beta chains given below trace back to one sample, sequenced in a study of blood T cell repertoires in COVID-19. The repertoire was sequenced with immunoSEQ multiplex PCR; TCRdb's copy has only in-frame clones and lacks some. Among about 150,000 clones listed, 88% were seen once. Sequenced material: peripheral blood. The origin of the receptors is a woman between 65 and 79 years old with acute or convalescent COVID-19.

V gene TRBV28 combines with J gene TRBJ2-4, with D possibly being TRBD1 (6 bases). The germline V gene encodes CDR1 MDHEN and CDR2 SYDVKM. The CDR3 loop spans 18 amino acids. The V end was cut by 2 bases, the J end by 0 bases, with 17 bases between. CDR3 bases: TGTGCCAGCAGTTTACGGTCAGGGGTTAACCGAGCCAAAAACATTCAGTACTTC. Encoded protein: CASSLRSGVNRAKNIQYF.

This clone was seen only once. V and J are TRBV4-3 and TRBJ1-2, with 9 nucleotides matching TRBD1. CDR1 and CDR2 from the germline V gene are LGHNA and YSLEER. Germline trimming cut 0 bases from V and 6 bases from J; bases unmatched to any gene: 5. The CDR3 length is 15 residues. CDR3 region: CASSQEQGAGNGYTF. In nucleotides, the CDR3 is TGCGCCAGCAGCCAAGAACAGGGGGCGGGGAATGGCTACACCTTC.

This chain links TRBV9 with TRBJ1-2, with TRBD1 matching 11 bases. The CDR3 consists of 16 residues. The V and J ends lost 3 bases and 1 base, in that order; junction bases with no gene match: 5. Germline lookup yields CDR1 SGDLS and CDR2 YYNGEE. This CDR3 is CASSATGTGGNYGYTF. The CDR3 DNA sequence: TGTGCCAGCAGCGCGACCGGGACAGGGGGTAACTATGGCTACACCTTC. Supplemented by reference TRBV9 and TRBJ1-2, the full variable domain reads DSGVTQTPKHLITATGQRVTLRCSPRSGDLSVYWYQQSLDQGLQFLIQYYNGEERAKGNILERFSAQQFPDLHSELNLSSLELGDSALYFCASSATGTGGNYGYTFGSGTRLTVV.

This rearrangement joins TRBV7-2 to TRBJ2-7, with D perhaps TRBD1 (6 bases). The V and J ends lost 4 bases and 6 bases respectively, with 16 bases between them. In germline, CDR1 is SGHTA, CDR2 FQGNSA. This CDR3 spans 14 amino acids. The CDR3 bases are TGTGCCAGCAGCTCCACAGGGTTTCCCTCCGAGCAGTACTTC. This gives the protein CASSSTGFPSEQYF.

This clone was recorded only once. The chain recombines TRBV19 with TRBJ1-5; D is uncertain. The V end lost 3 bases, the J end lost 2 bases, and 11 bases lay between the germline ends. Germline assignment: CDR1 LNHDA and CDR2 SQIVND (reference sequence). The CDR3 totals 15 residues. CDR3 loop: CASSIGRDGNQPQHF. The CDR3 DNA reads TGTGCCAGTAGTATCGGGAGGGATGGCAATCAGCCCCAGCATTTT.

The gene calls are TRBV18 and TRBJ1-5; 8 bases match TRBD1. Germline V gene sequence: CDR1 KGHSH, CDR2 LQKENI. With 5 bases clipped from V and 3 bases from J, the junction kept 3 bases outside the gene matches. The CDR3 contains 14 residues. The CDR3 DNA follows: TGTGCCAGCTCAAGGACAGGGATCAATCAGCCCCAGCATTTT. It codes for CASSRTGINQPQHF.

The V call is TRBV3-1 (or the pseudogene TRBV3-2), the J call TRBJ1-1, with a weak D call TRBD1 (5 bases). Trimming removed 4 bases from V and 4 bases from J, with 19 bases in between. The length of the CDR3 is 16 residues. Germline CDR1 is LGHDT and CDR2 is YNNKEL (reference sequence). CDR3 residues: CASSPGGEGATTEAFF. In nucleotides, the CDR3 is TGTGCCAGCAGCCCCGGAGGGGAGGGCGCTACCACTGAAGCTTTCTTT.

The chain recombines TRBV2 with TRBJ2-1; possibly TRBD1 for D (6 bases). CDR3 length: 13 residues. Germline CDR1 is SNHLY and CDR2 is FYNNEI. V was pared by 7 bases and J by 4 bases, with 11 bases between. CDR3 protein: CASNYRVYNEQFF. CDR3 bases: TGTGCCAGCAACTACAGGGTTTACAATGAGCAGTTCTTC.

The chain's CDR3 is CASLQAGGSETQYF. The CDR3, as DNA: TGTGCCAGCTTGCAAGCGGGGGGTTCAGAGACCCAGTACTTC. The V gene is TRBV18, the J gene TRBJ2-5; TRBD2 matches 9 bases. This CDR3 spans 14 amino acids. Germline lookup yields CDR1 KGHSH and CDR2 LQKENI. J gave up 4 bases and V 7 bases, and 7 bases lay outside the gene matches.

V and J are TRBV19 and TRBJ1-3; D unresolved. The CDR3 is 15 amino acids. V lost 4 bases and J lost 0, with 10 bases in between. Germline-derived CDR1 and CDR2 are LNHDA and SQIVND (reference sequence). This chain's CDR3 is CASSTLSFSGNTIYF. The CDR3 nucleotides are TGTGCCAGTAGTACCCTGTCCTTCTCTGGAAACACCATATATTTT.

The genes are TRBV14 and TRBJ1-6; D is undetermined. The V gene's germline CDR1 is SGHDN and CDR2 FVKESK. Trimming pared 0 bases from V and 0 bases from J, leaving 21 bases between. This CDR3 comprises 21 residues. The CDR3 sequence: CASSQDRLSAGRISYNSPLHF. The CDR3 bases are TGTGCCAGCAGCCAAGATAGGCTTTCGGCAGGAAGGATCTCCTATAATTCACCCCTCCACTTT.

The genes are TRBV19 and TRBJ1-2; 8 bases line up with TRBD1. After removal of 5 bases from V and 4 bases from J, the junction contained 9 bases not matched to a gene. The germline CDR1 and CDR2 sequences are LNHDA and SQIVND (reference sequence). This CDR3 has 15 residues. CDR3 nucleotides: TGTGCCAGTAGTCGAGATACCAGGGGGCTCTATGGCTACACCTTC. As protein: CASSRDTRGLYGYTF. The complete variable domain, with remaining parts taken from reference TRBV19 and TRBJ1-2, reads DGGITQSPKYLFRKEGQNVTLSCEQNLNHDAMYWYRQDPGQGLRLIYYSQIVNDFQKGDIAEGYSVSREKKESFPLTVTSAQKNPTAFYLCASSRDTRGLYGYTFGSGTRLTVV.

As for this clone: Other DNA sequences within the sample encode an identical CDR3. The chain is built from TRBV5-1 and TRBJ2-7; 10 positions match TRBD2. This CDR3 is 15 amino acids long. J lost 4 bases, V lost 1 base, and 5 bases had no gene match. The germline V gene encodes CDR1 SGHRS and CDR2 YFSETQ. CDR3 sequence: CASSLRSGGAYEQYF. CDR3 nucleotides: TGCGCCAGCAGCTTGCGGAGCGGGGGGGCTTACGAGCAGTACTTC.

This chain links TRBV18 with TRBJ1-1; 7 bases match TRBD1. Per germline, CDR1 KGHSH and CDR2 LQKENI. Trimming removed 3 bases from V and 5 bases from J; junction bases left unmatched: 6. This CDR3 is built from 14 residues. CDR3 loop: CASSPLTGKTEAFF. CDR3 sequence (DNA): TGTGCCAGCTCACCCCTGACAGGGAAGACTGAAGCTTTCTTT. The whole variable domain, filled in from reference TRBV18 and TRBJ1-1, reads NAGVMQNPRHLVRRRGQEARLRCSPMKGHSHVYWYRQLPEEGLKFMVYLQKENIIDESGMPKERFSAEFPKEGPSILRIQQVVRGDSAAYFCASSPLTGKTEAFFGQGTRLTVV.

The chain couples TRBV7-9 to TRBJ1-3, with no clear D. Germline loops: CDR1 SEHNR, CDR2 FQNEAQ (reference sequence). CDR3 length: 13 amino acids. The V end lost 10 bases, the J end lost 0 bases, and 10 bases lay between the germline ends. The CDR3 loop is CATPLGSGNTIYF. CDR3 nucleotides: TGTGCCACCCCCCTAGGCTCTGGAAACACCATATATTTT.

This CDR3 reads CSVPGQQNTEAFF. CDR3 nucleotide sequence: TGCAGCGTCCCGGGACAGCAGAACACTGAAGCTTTCTTT. The chain carries TRBV29-1 and TRBJ1-1, with 7 bases lining up with TRBD1. CDR1 is SQVTM, CDR2 ANQGSEA, per germline. The CDR3 is 13 residues long. The V segment lost 6 bases and the J segment 1 base; nucleotides outside the gene matches: 5.

The rearrangement links TRBV18 to TRBJ1-1; TRBD1 matches at 9 bases. Trimming cost V 3 bases and J 5 bases; bases outside gene matches: 10. The CDR3 has 16 amino acids. Germline V lookup: CDR1 KGHSH, CDR2 LQKENI. CDR3 nucleotides: TGTGCCAGCTCACCCAACAGGGGGCGAGGTGATACTGAAGCTTTCTTT. Protein sequence: CASSPNRGRGDTEAFF.

This clone was observed once. CDR3 sequence reads: CAWGAGGHQPQHF. The CDR3 bases are TGTGCCTGGGGTGCAGGGGGTCATCAGCCCCAGCATTTT. The rearrangement links TRBV30 to TRBJ1-5, with 7 bases lining up with TRBD1. Per germline, CDR1 GTSNPN and CDR2 SVGIG (reference sequence). With 5 bases clipped from V and 5 bases from J, the junction kept 6 bases outside the gene matches. The CDR3 sequence is 13 residues long.

The chain uses TRBV6-5 and TRBJ2-7; 7 nucleotides agree with TRBD2. Germline-derived CDR1 and CDR2 are MNHEY and SVGAGI. The junction had 1 base not matched to a gene; V was cut back by 0 bases and J by 2 bases. CDR3 length equals 14 residues. In DNA form, the CDR3 reads TGTGCCAGCAGTTACTCGGCGGGGGCCTACGAGCAGTACTTC. It codes for CASSYSAGAYEQYF.

The chain is built from TRBV28 and TRBJ1-5; D is unresolved. Germline V gene sequence: CDR1 MDHEN, CDR2 SYDVKM. The CDR3 runs 15 residues. V was trimmed by 5 bases and J by 0 bases, leaving 11 bases between them. The chain's CDR3 is CASSEPGYSNQPQHF. The CDR3 DNA is TGTGCCAGCAGTGAACCGGGGTATAGCAATCAGCCCCAGCATTTT.